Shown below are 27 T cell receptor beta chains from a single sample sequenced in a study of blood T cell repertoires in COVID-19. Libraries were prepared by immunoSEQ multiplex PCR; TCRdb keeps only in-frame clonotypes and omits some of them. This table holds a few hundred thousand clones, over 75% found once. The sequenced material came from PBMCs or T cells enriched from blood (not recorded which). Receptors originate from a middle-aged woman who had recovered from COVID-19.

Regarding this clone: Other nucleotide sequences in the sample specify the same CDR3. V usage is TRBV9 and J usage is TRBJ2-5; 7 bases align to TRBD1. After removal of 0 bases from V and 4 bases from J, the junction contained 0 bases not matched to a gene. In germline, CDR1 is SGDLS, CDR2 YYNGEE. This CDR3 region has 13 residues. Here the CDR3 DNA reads TGTGCCAGCAGCGTAGCAGGGGGAGAGACCCAGTACTTC. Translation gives CASSVAGGETQYF.

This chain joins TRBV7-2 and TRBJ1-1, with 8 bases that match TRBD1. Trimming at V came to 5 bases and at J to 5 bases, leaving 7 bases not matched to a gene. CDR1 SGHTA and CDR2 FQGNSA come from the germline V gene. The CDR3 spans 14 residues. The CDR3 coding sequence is TGTGCCAGCAGCCTCAGGGGGCTAAGTACTGAAGCTTTCTTT. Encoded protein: CASSLRGLSTEAFF.

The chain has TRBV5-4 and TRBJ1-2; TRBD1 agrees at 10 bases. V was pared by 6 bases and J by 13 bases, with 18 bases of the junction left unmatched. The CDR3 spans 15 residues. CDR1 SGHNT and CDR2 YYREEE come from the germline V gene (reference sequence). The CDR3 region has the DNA TGTGCCAGCACCTCCCCCGGGACAGGGGTGAATCCGATCACCTTC. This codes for CASTSPGTGVNPITF.

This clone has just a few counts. The CDR3 sequence: CASSREGRTEAFF. The CDR3 region has the DNA TGTGCCAGCAGTCGGGAGGGACGCACTGAAGCTTTCTTT. The chain employs TRBV7-9 and TRBJ1-1; TRBD1 is a possible D gene (5 bases). CDR3 size: 13 residues. Trimming pared 6 bases from V and 4 bases from J, leaving 12 bases between. Germline V gene lookup returns CDR1 SEHNR and CDR2 FQNEAQ (reference sequence).

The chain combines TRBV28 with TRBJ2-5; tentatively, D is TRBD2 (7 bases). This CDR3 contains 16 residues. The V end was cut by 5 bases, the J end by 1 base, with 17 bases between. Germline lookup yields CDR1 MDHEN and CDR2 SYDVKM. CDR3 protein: CASSQLGGGVQETQYF. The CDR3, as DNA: TGTGCCAGCAGTCAATTAGGGGGGGGCGTCCAAGAGACCCAGTACTTC.

The CDR3 here is CASAAGGSNSPLHF. CDR3 sequence (DNA): TGTGCCAGCGCCGCCGGGGGATCGAATTCACCCCTCCACTTT. The chain links TRBV28 to TRBJ1-6; D possibly corresponds to TRBD1 (5 bases). The germline CDR1 and CDR2 sequences are MDHEN and SYDVKM. CDR3 length: 14 residues. V was clipped by 8 bases and J by 7 bases, with 15 bases between them. Based on the CDR3 plus reference TRBV28 and TRBJ1-6, the full variable domain is DVKVTQSSRYLVKRTGEKVFLECVQDMDHENMFWYRQDPGLGLRLIYFSYDVKMKEKGDIPEGYSVSREKKERFSLILESASTNQTSMYLCASAAGGSNSPLHFGNGTRLTVT.

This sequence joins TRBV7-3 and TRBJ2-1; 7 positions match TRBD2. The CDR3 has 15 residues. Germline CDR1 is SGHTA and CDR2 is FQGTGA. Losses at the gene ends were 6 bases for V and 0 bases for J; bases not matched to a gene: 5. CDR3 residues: CASSSGGSSYNEQFF. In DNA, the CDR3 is TGTGCCAGCAGTTCCGGCGGGAGCTCCTACAATGAGCAGTTCTTC.

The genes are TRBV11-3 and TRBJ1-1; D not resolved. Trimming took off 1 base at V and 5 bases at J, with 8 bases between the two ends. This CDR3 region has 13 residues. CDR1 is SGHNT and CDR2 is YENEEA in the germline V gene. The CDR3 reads CASSLAGRTEAFF. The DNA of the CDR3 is TGTGCCAGCAGCTTAGCGGGGAGAACTGAAGCTTTCTTT.

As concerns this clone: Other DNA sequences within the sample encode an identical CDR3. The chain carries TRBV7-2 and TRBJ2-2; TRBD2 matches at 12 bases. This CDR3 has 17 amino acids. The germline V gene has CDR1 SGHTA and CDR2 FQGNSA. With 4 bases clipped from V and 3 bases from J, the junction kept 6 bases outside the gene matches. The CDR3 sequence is CASSSLAGGPDTGELFF. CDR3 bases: TGTGCCAGCAGCTCGCTAGCGGGGGGGCCGGACACCGGGGAGCTGTTTTTT.

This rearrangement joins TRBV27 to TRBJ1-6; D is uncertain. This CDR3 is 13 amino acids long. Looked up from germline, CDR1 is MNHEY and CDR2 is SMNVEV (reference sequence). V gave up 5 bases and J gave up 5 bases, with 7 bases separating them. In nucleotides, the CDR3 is TGTGCCAGCAGTCCGCTAAATAATTCACCCCTCCACTTT. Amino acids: CASSPLNNSPLHF.

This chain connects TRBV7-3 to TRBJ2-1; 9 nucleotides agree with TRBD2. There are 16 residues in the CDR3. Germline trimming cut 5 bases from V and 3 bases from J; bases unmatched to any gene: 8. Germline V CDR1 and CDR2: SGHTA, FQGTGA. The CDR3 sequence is CASSVHSGGLYNEQFF. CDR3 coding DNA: TGTGCCAGCAGCGTTCATAGCGGGGGCCTCTACAATGAGCAGTTCTTC.

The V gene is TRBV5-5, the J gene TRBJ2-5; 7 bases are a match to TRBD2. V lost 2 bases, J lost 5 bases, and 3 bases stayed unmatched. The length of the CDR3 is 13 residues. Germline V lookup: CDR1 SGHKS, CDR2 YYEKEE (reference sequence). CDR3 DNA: TGTGCCAGCAGCTTTGCGGGAGATGAGACCCAGTACTTC. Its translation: CASSFAGDETQYF.

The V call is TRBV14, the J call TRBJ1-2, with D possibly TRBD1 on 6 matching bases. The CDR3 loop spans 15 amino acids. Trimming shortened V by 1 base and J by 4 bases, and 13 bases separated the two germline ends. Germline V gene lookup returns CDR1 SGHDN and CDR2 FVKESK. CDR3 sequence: CASSQARGAGYGYTF. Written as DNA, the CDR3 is TGTGCCAGCAGCCAAGCGCGGGGGGCCGGCTATGGCTACACCTTC.

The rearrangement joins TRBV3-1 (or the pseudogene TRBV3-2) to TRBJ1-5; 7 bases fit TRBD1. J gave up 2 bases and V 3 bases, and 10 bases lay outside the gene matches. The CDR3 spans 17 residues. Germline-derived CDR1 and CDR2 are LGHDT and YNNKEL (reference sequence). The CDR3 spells CASSHYAQGEGNQPQHF. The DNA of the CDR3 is TGTGCCAGCAGCCATTACGCTCAGGGGGAAGGCAATCAGCCCCAGCATTTT.

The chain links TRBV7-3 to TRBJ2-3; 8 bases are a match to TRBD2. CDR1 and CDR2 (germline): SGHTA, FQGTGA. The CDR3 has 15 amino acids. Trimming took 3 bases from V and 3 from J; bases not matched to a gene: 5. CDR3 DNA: TGTGCCAGCAGCTTGGGACTAGTCCTGACAGATACGCAGTATTTT. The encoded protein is CASSLGLVLTDTQYF.

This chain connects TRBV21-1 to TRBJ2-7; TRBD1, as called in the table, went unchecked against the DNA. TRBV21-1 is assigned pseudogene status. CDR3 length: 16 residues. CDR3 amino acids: CASSRGQAKECYEQYF. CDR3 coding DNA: TGTGCCAGCAGCAGAGGACAGGCAAAGGAGTGCTACGAGCAGTACTTC.

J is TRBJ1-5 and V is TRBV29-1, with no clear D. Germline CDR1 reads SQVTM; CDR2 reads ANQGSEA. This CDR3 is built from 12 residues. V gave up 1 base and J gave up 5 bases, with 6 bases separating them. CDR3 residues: CSVEGLDQPQHF. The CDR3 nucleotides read TGCAGCGTTGAAGGGTTAGATCAGCCCCAGCATTTT.

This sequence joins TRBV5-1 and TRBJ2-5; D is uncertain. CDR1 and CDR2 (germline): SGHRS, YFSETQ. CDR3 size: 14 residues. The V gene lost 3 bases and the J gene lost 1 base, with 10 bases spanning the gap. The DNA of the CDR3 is TGCGCCAGCAGCTATGAAGCCGCCCAAGAGACCCAGTACTTC. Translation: CASSYEAAQETQYF.

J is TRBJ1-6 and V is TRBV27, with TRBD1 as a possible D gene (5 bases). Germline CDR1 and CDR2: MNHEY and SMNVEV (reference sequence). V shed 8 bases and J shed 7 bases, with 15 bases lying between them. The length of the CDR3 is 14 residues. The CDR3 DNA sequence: TGTGCCAGCGCATCGGCAGGGAGGAATTCACCCCTCCACTTT. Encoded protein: CASASAGRNSPLHF.

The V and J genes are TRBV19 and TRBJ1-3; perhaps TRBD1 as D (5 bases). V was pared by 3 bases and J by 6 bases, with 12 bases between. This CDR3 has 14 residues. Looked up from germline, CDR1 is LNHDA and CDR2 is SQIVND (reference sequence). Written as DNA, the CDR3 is TGTGCCAGTAGTATTGCAGGGATTGAAAACACCATATATTTT. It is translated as CASSIAGIENTIYF. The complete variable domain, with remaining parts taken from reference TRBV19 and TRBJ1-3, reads DGGITQSPKYLFRKEGQNVTLSCEQNLNHDAMYWYRQDPGQGLRLIYYSQIVNDFQKGDIAEGYSVSREKKESFPLTVTSAQKNPTAFYLCASSIAGIENTIYFGEGSWLTVV.

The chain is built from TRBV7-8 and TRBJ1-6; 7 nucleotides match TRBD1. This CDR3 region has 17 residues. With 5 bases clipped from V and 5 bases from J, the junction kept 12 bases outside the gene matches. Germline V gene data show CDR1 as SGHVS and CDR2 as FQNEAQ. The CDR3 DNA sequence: TGTGCCAGCAGCCCTCCCTTCGGGACAGCCAATAATTCACCCCTCCACTTT. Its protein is CASSPPFGTANNSPLHF. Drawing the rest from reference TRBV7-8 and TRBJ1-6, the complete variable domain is GAGVSQSPRYKVAKRGQDVALRCDPISGHVSLFWYQQALGQGPEFLTYFQNEAQLDKSGLPSDRFFAERPEGSVSTLKIQRTQQEDSAVYLCASSPPFGTANNSPLHFGNGTRLTVT.

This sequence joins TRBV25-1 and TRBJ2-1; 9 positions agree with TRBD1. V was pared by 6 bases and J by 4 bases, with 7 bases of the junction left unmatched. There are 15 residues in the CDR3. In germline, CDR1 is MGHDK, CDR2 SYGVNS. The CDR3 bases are TGTGCCAGCAGGGACGACAGGGGGTCGTACAATGAGCAGTTCTTC. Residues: CASRDDRGSYNEQFF.

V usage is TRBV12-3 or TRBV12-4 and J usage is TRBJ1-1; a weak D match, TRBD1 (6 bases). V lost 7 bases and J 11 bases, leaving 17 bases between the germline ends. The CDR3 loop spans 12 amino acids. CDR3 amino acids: CASTPQGRKAFF. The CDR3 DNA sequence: TGTGCCAGCACTCCACAGGGTCGTAAGGCTTTCTTT.

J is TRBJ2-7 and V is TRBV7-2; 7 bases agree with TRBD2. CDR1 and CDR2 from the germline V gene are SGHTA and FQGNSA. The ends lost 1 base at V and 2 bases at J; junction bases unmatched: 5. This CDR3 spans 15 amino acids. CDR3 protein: CASSLVAGEAYEQYF. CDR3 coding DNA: TGTGCCAGCAGCTTAGTGGCGGGAGAGGCCTACGAGCAGTACTTC.

Here the CDR3 reads CASSLQSGMNTEAFF. The CDR3 DNA reads as TGCGCCAGCAGCTTGCAATCAGGGATGAACACTGAAGCTTTCTTT. This rearrangement joins TRBV5-1 to TRBJ1-1, with D perhaps matching TRBD1 (5 bases). V lost 1 base, J lost 0 bases, and 10 bases lay in between. In germline, CDR1 is SGHRS, CDR2 YFSETQ. This CDR3 spans 15 amino acids.

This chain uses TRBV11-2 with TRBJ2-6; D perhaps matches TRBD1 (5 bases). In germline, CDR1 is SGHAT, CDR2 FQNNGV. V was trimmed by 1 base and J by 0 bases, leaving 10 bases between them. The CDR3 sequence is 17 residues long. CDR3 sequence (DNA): TGTGCCAGCAGCTTAGGGACAAGCAGCTCTGGGGCCAACGTCCTGACTTTC. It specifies CASSLGTSSSGANVLTF.

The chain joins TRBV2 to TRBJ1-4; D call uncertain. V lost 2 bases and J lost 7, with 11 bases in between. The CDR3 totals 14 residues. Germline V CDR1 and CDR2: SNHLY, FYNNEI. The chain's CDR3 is CASSEREQIEKLFF. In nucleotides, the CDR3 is TGTGCCAGCAGTGAAAGAGAACAGATTGAAAAACTGTTTTTT.